This TCR beta chain was documented in a study of spatial heterogeneity in lung cancer. Background on the study: Compared with alpha-chain sequences, beta-chain sequences were consistently detected in greater numbers. The library had UMIs, and each TCR and UMI pair averaged more than ten raw reads.

Study observations and caveats: TCRs found ubiquitously expanded in tumor appeared in blood more at resection than at follow-up.

From the 5' RACE reads, TCRdb called clonotypes with MiXCR, one entry per CDR3 protein. The sample yields about 92,000 distinct CDR3 sequences, less than 15% seen once. V lost 4 bases and J lost 9, with 16 bases in between. There are 13 residues in the CDR3. CDR1 and CDR2 (germline): SGHRS, YFSETQ. Concerning this clonotype itself: Its antigen is as yet unknown.

The time point denotes: sample taken at primary tumor resection. The donors were 65 to 85 patients with non-small cell lung cancer that was early-stage and untreated. The receptor comes from a male donor with early-stage non-small cell lung cancer. The sample in question was PBMCs, obtained at surgery. The V gene is TRBV5-1, the J gene TRBJ2-5, with D perhaps matching TRBD2 (5 bases). The CDR3 loop reads CASSGPSREPQYF. Written as DNA, the CDR3 is TGCGCCAGCAGCGGTCCCTCGAGGGAGCCCCAGTACTTC.